A selection of T cell receptor beta chains follows, all from one sample in a study of T cell repertoires in cytomegalovirus infection. Via MiXCR, TCRdb re-called the reads, giving one row per CDR3 protein. The profile shows fewer than 1,000,000 distinct CDR3 sequences, around 30% of them singletons. These receptors lack a known antigen. This sample comprised cultured CD8+ T cells from PBMCs, obtained from culture after CMV antigen stimulation. These receptors were taken from a human donor in good health (CMV status not recorded). Some clones in this sample may be carry-over from other donors' samples. The CDR3 runs from the conserved cysteine through the conserved F or W. The D gene is left open where the match is weak. Not all rows give a size; the values are once, few, many and, for expanded clones, a class.

d_call,clone_size,v_call,j_call,cdr3_nt,cdr3_aa
-,-,TRBV6-2/TRBV6-3,TRBJ2-1,TGTGCCAGCAGTGTTTACGGGGGCAACTACAATGAGCAGTTCTTC,CASSVYGGNYNEQFF
-,few,TRBV4-2,TRBJ2-7,TGTGCCAGCAGCCAAGCGCGAACTGCACCTCACGAGCAGTACTTC,CASSQARTAPHEQYF
TRBD2,-,TRBV15,TRBJ2-1,TGTGCCACCAGGGGCTGGGGGGGGAATGAGCAGTTCTTC,CATRGWGGNEQFF
TRBD1,-,TRBV27,TRBJ1-2,TGTGCCAGCAGTTTAGCCGGACAGGGCGTTTACACCTTC,CASSLAGQGVYTF
-,many,TRBV7-9,TRBJ1-1,TGTGCCAGCAGCTTAGACCGGGGGGGGAACACTGAAGCTTTCTTT,CASSLDRGGNTEAFF
-,few,TRBV29-1,TRBJ2-7,TGCAGCGTTGAAGAAACAGGTACTTCATACGAGCAGTACTTC,CSVEETGTSYEQYF
TRBD2,-,TRBV20-1,TRBJ2-1,TGCAGTGCGCCAGCGGGGGGCTCCTACAATGAGCAGTTCTTC,CSAPAGGSYNEQFF
-,-,TRBV4-2,TRBJ2-7,TGTGCCAGCAGCCAAGATGGCGCAGAGGGATACGAGCAGTACTTC,CASSQDGAEGYEQYF
-,-,TRBV14,TRBJ1-1,TGTGCCAGCAGCCGCTTCAGGGGTATGCCTATGAACACTGAAGCTTTCTTT,CASSRFRGMPMNTEAFF
-,few,TRBV20-1,TRBJ2-1,TGCAGTGCCCTCCCCCTCAGCGACATATGGCAGTTCTTC,CSALPLSDIWQFF
-,many,TRBV12-3/TRBV12-4,TRBJ1-1,TGTGCCAGCAGCTTAAGTGGCACTGAAGCTTTCTTT,CASSLSGTEAFF
-,many,TRBV12-3/TRBV12-4,TRBJ1-5,TGTGCCAGCAGTCCCCAGTCGAGGGATTCCATGCCCCAGCATTTT,CASSPQSRDSMPQHF
TRBD1,-,TRBV6-5,TRBJ2-7,TGTGCCAGCAGGGGGACAGGGTTTCGGCAGTACTTC,CASRGTGFRQYF
TRBD1,few,TRBV6-5,TRBJ1-1,TGTGCCAGCAAGACAGGGAAAAACACTGAAGCTTTCTTT,CASKTGKNTEAFF
-,many,TRBV7-2,TRBJ2-3,TGTGCCAGCAGCTTAGGTCAAGCCCGGCGCACAGATACGCAGTATTTT,CASSLGQARRTDTQYF
TRBD1,many,TRBV12-3/TRBV12-4,TRBJ1-2,TGTGCCAGCAGGACAGGGGGCAGTGGCTACACCTTC,CASRTGGSGYTF
TRBD1,many,TRBV7-8,TRBJ2-1,TGTGCCAGCAGGGGGACAGGGGAATATAATGAGCAGTTCTTC,CASRGTGEYNEQFF
TRBD2,-,TRBV19,TRBJ2-3,TGTGCCAGTAGTATATTGATCAGGGAGGGGAGGGCAGATACGCAGTATTTT,CASSILIREGRADTQYF
TRBD1,-,TRBV6-5,TRBJ2-1,TGTGCCAGCAGTTTTTCCGGGACAGATTACAATGAGCAGTTCTTC,CASSFSGTDYNEQFF
TRBD2,-,TRBV6-1,TRBJ2-1,TGTGCCAGCAGTAGTCTAGCGGGAGATTCAATGAAGCAGTTCTTC,CASSSLAGDSMKQFF
TRBD1,few,TRBV5-4,TRBJ2-1,TGTGCCAGCAGCTATGGACAGGGTAAAGGCGATGAGCAGTTCTTC,CASSYGQGKGDEQFF
-,-,TRBV12-3/TRBV12-4,TRBJ1-6,TGTGCCAGCGCGAGGGGGGAGGTTTCACCCCTCCACTTT,CASARGEVSPLHF
-,-,TRBV20-1,TRBJ1-2,TGCAGTGCCTCTAACACAGCTAACTATGGCTACACCTTC,CSASNTANYGYTF
-,few,TRBV5-6,TRBJ1-2,TGTGCCAGCAGCTTGGAGGGTTGGCGGGACCGACGTTTGCGTGGCTACACCTTC,CASSLEGWRDRRLRGYTF
-,few,TRBV29-1,TRBJ2-1,TGCAGCGTTGACGGGAAGGGTAATGAGCAGTTCTTC,CSVDGKGNEQFF
-,-,TRBV27,TRBJ1-4,TGTGCCAGCAGGCCAGGGTGGAATAATGAAAAACTGTTTTTT,CASRPGWNNEKLFF
-,-,TRBV6-2/TRBV6-3,TRBJ1-1,TGTGCCAGCAGTTACTCAGTCCGCAGGGCGAACACTGAAGCTTTCTTT,CASSYSVRRANTEAFF
-,-,TRBV14,TRBJ2-1,TGTGCCAGCAGCCAAGAAAGGGGTGGCATGGATGAGCAGTTCTTC,CASSQERGGMDEQFF
-,-,TRBV28,TRBJ2-2,TGTGCCAGCAGTCCCCCCTGGGGGAGCGACACCGGGGAGCTGTTTTTT,CASSPPWGSDTGELFF
-,few,TRBV27,TRBJ1-5,TGTGCCAGCAGACCCCTTTCTTCCCCGGGACCGTATTCGGGGTATAGCAATCAGCCCCAGCATTTT,CASRPLSSPGPYSGYSNQPQHF
TRBD1,few,TRBV7-9,TRBJ1-5,TGTGCCAGCAGCTTAGGAGGACAGGTTGGTCAGCCCCAGCATTTT,CASSLGGQVGQPQHF
TRBD1,-,TRBV27,TRBJ1-2,TGTGCCAGCAGTTTAACCCGGGACAGGGGGAGATTGGGCTATGGCTACACCTTC,CASSLTRDRGRLGYGYTF
-,few,TRBV11-2,TRBJ1-1,TGTGCCAGCAGCTTAGGGAACTCCATGAACACTGAAGCTTTCTTT,CASSLGNSMNTEAFF
-,-,TRBV5-1,TRBJ2-1,TGCGCCAGCAGCTTGGATTTGAGGAATGAGCAGTTCTTC,CASSLDLRNEQFF
-,many,TRBV7-6,TRBJ2-3,TGTGCCAGCAGCTTCCCGGGGATCACAGATACGCAGTATTTT,CASSFPGITDTQYF
-,-,TRBV20-1,TRBJ1-2,TGCAGTGCTAGAGACCCGATGACGGATGGCTACACCTTC,CSARDPMTDGYTF
-,many,TRBV7-9,TRBJ2-2,TGTGCCAGCAGCTTAGTCGGTACAGACCCGAACACCGGGGAGCTGTTTTTT,CASSLVGTDPNTGELFF
-,many,TRBV7-6,TRBJ1-1,TGTGCCACATCGCGGGCAGGGGTTCACACTGAAGCTTTCTTT,CATSRAGVHTEAFF
-,few,TRBV7-6,TRBJ1-3,TGTGCCAGCAGCCCCGGGACTCCCTCTGGAAACACCATATATTTT,CASSPGTPSGNTIYF
-,-,TRBV27,TRBJ2-2,TGTGCCAGCAGTTTATCGCCCACCGGGGAGCTGTTTTTT,CASSLSPTGELFF
-,few,TRBV19,TRBJ2-1,TGTGCCAGTTCTCAGCCCAAGACAGAACCATACAATGAGCAGTTCTTC,CASSQPKTEPYNEQFF
-,few,TRBV27,TRBJ1-2,TGTGCCAGCAGTTTAGGAGGGGCGAATGGCTACACCTTC,CASSLGGANGYTF
-,many,TRBV7-6,TRBJ1-1,TGTGCCAGCAGCTTAGTACACGAGACAGCGAACACTGAAGCTTTCTTT,CASSLVHETANTEAFF
-,-,TRBV6-1,TRBJ1-5,TGTGCCAGCAGTGAAGCGCACGGCAATCAGCCCCAGCATTTT,CASSEAHGNQPQHF
TRBD1,-,TRBV27,TRBJ1-2,TGTGCCAGCAGCCCGGGACAGGTAGAACAGGGCTACACCTTC,CASSPGQVEQGYTF
-,many,TRBV19,TRBJ2-5,TGTGCCAGTAGTATGGGTGGACAGATGGAGACCCAGTACTTC,CASSMGGQMETQYF
-,-,TRBV7-3,TRBJ2-5,TGTACCAGCAGCCCCTCGGCCCCCGGGGAGACCCAGTACTTC,CTSSPSAPGETQYF
-,few,TRBV15,TRBJ2-5,TGTGCCACCAGCAGAGGTCGGCTAGGGGGAGAAGAGACCCAGTACTTC,CATSRGRLGGEETQYF